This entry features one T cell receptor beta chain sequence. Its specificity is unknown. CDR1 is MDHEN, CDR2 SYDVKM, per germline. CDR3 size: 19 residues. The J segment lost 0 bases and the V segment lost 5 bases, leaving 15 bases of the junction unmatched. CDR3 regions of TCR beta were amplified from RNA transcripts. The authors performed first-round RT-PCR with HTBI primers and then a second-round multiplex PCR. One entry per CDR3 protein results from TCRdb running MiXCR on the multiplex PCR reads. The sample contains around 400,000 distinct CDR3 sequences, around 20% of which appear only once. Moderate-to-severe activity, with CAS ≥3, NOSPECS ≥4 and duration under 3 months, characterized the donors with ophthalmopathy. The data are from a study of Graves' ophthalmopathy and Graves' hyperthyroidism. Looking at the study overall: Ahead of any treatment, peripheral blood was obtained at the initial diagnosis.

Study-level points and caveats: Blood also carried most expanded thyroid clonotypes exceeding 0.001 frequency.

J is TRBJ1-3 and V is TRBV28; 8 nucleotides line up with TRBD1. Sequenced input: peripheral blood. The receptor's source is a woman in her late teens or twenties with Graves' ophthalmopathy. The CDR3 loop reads CASSRPLAGTGSSGNTIYF. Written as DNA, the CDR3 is TGTGCCAGCAGTCGTCCACTTGCCGGGACAGGCAGCTCTGGAAACACCATATATTTT. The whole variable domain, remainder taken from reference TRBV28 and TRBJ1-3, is DVKVTQSSRYLVKRTGEKVFLECVQDMDHENMFWYRQDPGLGLRLIYFSYDVKMKEKGDIPEGYSVSREKKERFSLILESASTNQTSMYLCASSRPLAGTGSSGNTIYFGEGSWLTVV.